This T cell receptor beta chain derives from a study of control samples from healthy donors and cancer patients. This CDR3 has 15 residues. The germline V gene has CDR1 SGHRS and CDR2 YFSETQ. With 3 bases removed from V and 6 bases from J, the gap between germline ends came to 16 bases. TCRdb's table, derived via immunoSEQ multiplex PCR, lists solely in-frame clones and lacks some. The table has 260,000 or so clones, more than 65% seen once. This sequence originates from a woman in her sixties or seventies with lung cancer. The chain employs TRBV5-1 and TRBJ2-1; D perhaps matches TRBD2 (6 bases). The sample consisted of PBMCs. DNA for the CDR3: TGCGCCAGCAGCTCGGGACTCATGGGCCCCAATGAGCAGTTCTTC. This translates into CASSSGLMGPNEQFF. Supplemented by reference TRBV5-1 and TRBJ2-1, the full variable domain reads KAGVTQTPRYLIKTRGQQVTLSCSPISGHRSVSWYQQTPGQGLQFLFEYFSETQRNKGNFPGRFSGRQFSNSRSEMNVSTLELGDSALYLCASSSGLMGPNEQFFGPGTRLTVL.